These 19 T cell receptor beta chains share one sample of origin, sequenced in a study of cytomegalovirus exposure and HLA in healthy donors. PCR used 60 Vbeta primers and 13 Jbeta primers. Sequenced by immunoSEQ multiplex PCR; TCRdb stores in-frame clones only, minus some. The table has more than 150,000 clones, approximately 80% seen once. The sequencing input was PBMCs. The receptors stem from a woman aged 50 to 60 in good health and CMV-seropositive.

This chain uses TRBV15 with TRBJ2-1; D not certain. V was shortened by 0 bases and J by 4 bases, with 4 bases between the two germline ends. There are 13 residues in the CDR3. Germline-derived CDR1 and CDR2 are LNHNV and YYDKDF (reference sequence). The DNA of the CDR3 is TGTGCCACCAGCAGAGAAGCTTACAATGAGCAGTTCTTC. Translating gives CATSREAYNEQFF.

The CDR3 reads CASSPGQGIFYEQFF. CDR3 DNA sequence: TGTGCCAGCAGTCCGGGACAGGGGATTTTCTATGAGCAGTTCTTC. This sequence joins TRBV27 and TRBJ2-1, with 10 bases matching TRBD1. Germline V gene data show CDR1 as MNHEY and CDR2 as SMNVEV (reference sequence). CDR3 size: 15 residues. V shed 5 bases and J 8 bases; nucleotides not matched to a gene: 9.

The V gene is TRBV13, the J gene TRBJ1-4; TRBD1 matches 8 bases. This CDR3 has 15 residues. The V gene's germline CDR1 is PRHDT and CDR2 FYEKMQ (reference sequence). Losses at the gene ends were 5 bases for V and 8 bases for J; bases not matched to a gene: 10. This chain's CDR3 is CASSQGQGGREKLFF. The CDR3, as DNA: TGTGCCAGCAGCCAAGGACAGGGAGGTCGGGAAAAACTGTTTTTT.

The rearrangement uses TRBV18 and TRBJ1-2, with 9 bases identical to TRBD1. This CDR3 is built from 15 residues. V dropped 5 bases and J dropped 5; count of bases not matched to a gene: 9. Germline V gene sequence: CDR1 KGHSH, CDR2 LQKENI. The CDR3 loop is CASSGWDRERYGYTF. The DNA for the CDR3 is TGTGCCAGCTCAGGGTGGGACAGGGAGAGATATGGCTACACCTTC.

The chain links TRBV2 to TRBJ2-2; D uncertain. V lost 6 bases and J 6 bases, leaving 8 bases between the germline ends. Germline CDR1 reads SNHLY; CDR2 reads FYNNEI. This CDR3 comprises 12 residues. CDR3 residues: CASRVLAGELFF. For the CDR3, the DNA is TGTGCCAGCAGAGTCCTAGCCGGGGAGCTGTTTTTT.

Points on this clone: The same CDR3 also results from other DNA sequences found in this sample. This chain connects TRBV6-5 to TRBJ1-2; D is unclear. Trimming took 4 bases from V and 1 from J, leaving 7 bases between them. Germline V gene sequence: CDR1 MNHEY, CDR2 SVGAGI. The CDR3 extends over 13 amino acids. The CDR3 spells CASSSGGNYGYTF. CDR3 coding DNA: TGTGCCAGCAGTTCTGGCGGTAACTATGGCTACACCTTC.

This clone was observed a single time. This chain joins TRBV20-1 and TRBJ1-1; D gene uncertain. Germline lookup yields CDR1 DFQATT and CDR2 SNEGSKA (reference sequence). CDR3 length: 11 residues. Trimming pared 0 bases from V and 9 bases from J, leaving 8 bases between. The CDR3 loop is CSARDGGKAFF. CDR3 nucleotides: TGCAGTGCTAGAGATGGAGGCAAAGCTTTCTTT.

V gene TRBV27 combines with J gene TRBJ2-7; D remains unclear. The germline CDR1 and CDR2 sequences are MNHEY and SMNVEV (reference sequence). The V and J ends lost 5 bases and 2 bases respectively, with 16 bases between them. The CDR3 is made up of 15 amino acids. The CDR3 protein is CASSTNRRMPYEQYF. CDR3 coding DNA: TGTGCCAGCAGTACAAACAGAAGGATGCCCTACGAGCAGTACTTC.

The sample holds one count of this clone. CDR3 DNA: TGTGCCAGTAGTCGCGGGGGAGTTGGCAATCAGCCCCAGCATTTT. This gives the protein CASSRGGVGNQPQHF. The chain couples TRBV19 to TRBJ1-5, with D maybe TRBD1 (5 bases). V gave up 5 bases and J gave up 2 bases, with 13 bases separating them. Germline V gene sequence: CDR1 LNHDA, CDR2 SQIVND (reference sequence). CDR3 length equals 15 residues.

This rearrangement joins TRBV5-4 to TRBJ1-2, with 8 bases aligning to TRBD1. The V gene's germline CDR1 is SGHNT and CDR2 YYREEE (reference sequence). This CDR3 contains 14 residues. Losses at the gene ends were 4 bases for V and 2 bases for J; bases not matched to a gene: 4. For the CDR3, the DNA is TGTGCCAGCAGCCCTCAGGGGGCCAACTATGGCTACACCTTC. Translated, it gives CASSPQGANYGYTF.

The V and J genes are TRBV30 and TRBJ1-6, with TRBD1 as a possible D gene (6 bases). V gave up 1 base and J gave up 6 bases, with 16 bases separating them. The CDR3 extends over 16 amino acids. Germline V lookup: CDR1 GTSNPN, CDR2 SVGIG (reference sequence). CDR3 in DNA: TGTGCCTGGAGTGGCTACAGGGTTTGGAGTAATTCACCCCTCCACTTT. Amino acid sequence: CAWSGYRVWSNSPLHF.

In this sample, this clone turned up once. This chain links TRBV29-1 with TRBJ2-7; 10 nucleotides match TRBD1. Germline lookup yields CDR1 SQVTM and CDR2 ANQGSEA. The CDR3 sequence is 14 residues long. With V trimmed by 4 bases and J by 6 bases, 9 bases remained unmatched. The CDR3 nucleotides are TGCAGCGTTGGTGGTAAGGGACAGGGGACCGAGCAGTACTTC. Translating it yields CSVGGKGQGTEQYF.

The rearrangement joins TRBV5-1 to TRBJ2-1; 9 bases are a match to TRBD2. The CDR3 runs 16 residues. Germline lookup yields CDR1 SGHRS and CDR2 YFSETQ. With V trimmed by 0 bases and J by 8 bases, 9 bases remained unmatched. The DNA for the CDR3 is TGCGCCAGCAGCTTGGCCGGGCGGGGGGGCCCAGATGAGCAGTTCTTC. This gives the protein CASSLAGRGGPDEQFF. The full variable domain, with the rest looked up from reference TRBV5-1 and TRBJ2-1, is KAGVTQTPRYLIKTRGQQVTLSCSPISGHRSVSWYQQTPGQGLQFLFEYFSETQRNKGNFPGRFSGRQFSNSRSEMNVSTLELGDSALYLCASSLAGRGGPDEQFFGPGTRLTVL.

This rearrangement joins TRBV5-6 to TRBJ2-3; D ambiguous. V lost 1 base, J lost 4 bases, and 7 bases lay in between. CDR1 and CDR2 (germline): SGHDT, YYEEEE. This CDR3 has 13 residues. DNA of the CDR3: TGTGCCAGCAGCTTGTTGTTAGCAGATACGCAGTATTTT. Translating gives CASSLLLADTQYF.

The gene calls are TRBV7-9 and TRBJ1-1; no clear D. Per the germline V gene, CDR1 is SEHNR and CDR2 is FQNEAQ (reference sequence). The germline V and J ends were trimmed by 3 bases and 1 base, with 6 bases remaining between them. CDR3 length: 13 residues. Here the CDR3 reads CASSFAGNTEAFF. For the CDR3, the DNA is TGTGCCAGCAGCTTCGCGGGGAACACTGAAGCTTTCTTT.

The rearrangement joins TRBV7-6 to TRBJ1-3; weak D call: TRBD1 (6 bases). Between the trimmed V and J ends, which lost 1 base and 2 bases, there was a span of 12 bases. The CDR3 length is 16 residues. Germline V lookup: CDR1 SGHVS, CDR2 FNYEAQ. The CDR3 coding sequence is TGTGCCAGCAGCTTAGGGGCAGGGGACACTGGAAACACCATATATTTT. This sequence encodes CASSLGAGDTGNTIYF.

The chain combines TRBV6-5 with TRBJ1-1; D may be TRBD1 (5 bases). Trimming took 6 bases from V and 0 from J, leaving 8 bases between them. Germline CDR1 is MNHEY and CDR2 is SVGAGI. The CDR3 length is 13 residues. The CDR3 region has the DNA TGTGCCAGCAGCTGGGGCCTGAACACTGAAGCTTTCTTT. Translation: CASSWGLNTEAFF.

The count of this clone is one. The rearrangement links TRBV11-1 to TRBJ1-6; TRBD1 aligns across 8 bases. Trimming took 5 bases from V and 11 from J; bases not matched to a gene: 8. Germline V lookup: CDR1 SGHAT, CDR2 FQDESV (reference sequence). The CDR3 runs to 14 residues. CDR3 in amino acids: CASSPSDRAAPLHF. The CDR3, as DNA: TGTGCCAGCAGCCCTTCGGACAGGGCGGCACCCCTCCACTTT.

This rearrangement joins TRBV7-9 to TRBJ1-2; 7 bases are shared with TRBD1. The germline V gene has CDR1 SEHNR and CDR2 FQNEAQ (reference sequence). V shed 5 bases and J 4 bases; nucleotides not matched to a gene: 4. The CDR3 loop spans 13 amino acids. This CDR3 is CASSRDSGYGYTF. The CDR3 DNA is TGTGCCAGCAGCCGGGACAGTGGCTATGGCTACACCTTC.